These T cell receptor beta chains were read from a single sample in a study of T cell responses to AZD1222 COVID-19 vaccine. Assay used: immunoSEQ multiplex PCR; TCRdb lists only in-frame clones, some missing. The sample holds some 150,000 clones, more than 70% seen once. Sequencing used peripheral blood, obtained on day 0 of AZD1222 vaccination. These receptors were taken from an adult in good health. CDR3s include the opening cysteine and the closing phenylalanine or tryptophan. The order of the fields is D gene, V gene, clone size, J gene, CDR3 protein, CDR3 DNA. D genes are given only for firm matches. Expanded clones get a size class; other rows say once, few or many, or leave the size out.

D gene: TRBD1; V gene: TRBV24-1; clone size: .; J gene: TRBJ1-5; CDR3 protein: CATSAGTGVNQPQHF; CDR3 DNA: TGTGCCACCAGCGCGGGGACAGGGGTCAATCAGCCCCAGCATTTT
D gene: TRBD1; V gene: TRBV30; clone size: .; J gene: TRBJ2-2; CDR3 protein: CAWSPGQHTGELFF; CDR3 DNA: TGTGCCTGGAGTCCGGGACAGCACACCGGGGAGCTGTTTTTT
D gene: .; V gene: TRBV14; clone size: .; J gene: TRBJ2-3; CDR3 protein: CASSLYQGRSGDTQYF; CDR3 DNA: TGTGCCAGCAGCCTTTATCAGGGAAGGTCAGGAGATACGCAGTATTTT
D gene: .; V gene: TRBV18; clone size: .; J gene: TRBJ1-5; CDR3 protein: CASSLGTLGSNQPQHF; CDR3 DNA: TGTGCCAGCTCACTCGGGACTTTAGGCAGCAATCAGCCCCAGCATTTT
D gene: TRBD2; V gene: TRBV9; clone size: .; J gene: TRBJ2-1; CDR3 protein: CASSPRTSGNRGRDEQFF; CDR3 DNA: TGTGCCAGCAGCCCCCGGACTAGCGGCAACCGGGGGAGGGATGAGCAGTTCTTC
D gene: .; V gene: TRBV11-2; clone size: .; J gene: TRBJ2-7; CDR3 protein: CASSLKRSYEQYF; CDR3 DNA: TGTGCCAGCAGCTTAAAGAGGTCTTACGAGCAGTACTTC
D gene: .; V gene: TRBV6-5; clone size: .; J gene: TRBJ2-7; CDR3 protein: CASFYYEQYF; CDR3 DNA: TGTGCCAGCTTCTACTACGAGCAGTACTTC
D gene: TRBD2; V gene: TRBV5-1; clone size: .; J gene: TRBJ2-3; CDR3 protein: CASSLSAGGLDTQYF; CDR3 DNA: TGCGCCAGCAGCTTATCCGCGGGGGGGCTGGATACGCAGTATTTT
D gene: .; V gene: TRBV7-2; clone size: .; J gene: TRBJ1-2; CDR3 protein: CASSFNQGRGYTF; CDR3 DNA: TGTGCCAGCAGCTTCAATCAGGGTCGGGGCTACACCTTC
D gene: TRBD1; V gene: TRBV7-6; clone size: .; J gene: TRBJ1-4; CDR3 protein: CASSKRGPGEKLFF; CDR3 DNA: TGTGCCAGCAGTAAAAGGGGGCCCGGTGAAAAACTGTTTTTT
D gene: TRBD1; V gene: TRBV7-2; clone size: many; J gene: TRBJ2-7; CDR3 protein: CASSQDRVLGEQYF; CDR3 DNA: TGTGCCAGCAGCCAAGACAGGGTACTGGGCGAGCAGTACTTC
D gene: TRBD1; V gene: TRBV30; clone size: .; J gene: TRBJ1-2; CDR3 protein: CAWSEAGGYGYTF; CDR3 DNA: TGTGCCTGGAGTGAGGCAGGGGGCTATGGCTACACCTTC
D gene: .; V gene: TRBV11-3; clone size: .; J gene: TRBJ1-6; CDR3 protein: CASSFGGNSPLHF; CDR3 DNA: TGTGCCAGCAGCTTCGGTGGGAATTCACCCCTCCACTTT
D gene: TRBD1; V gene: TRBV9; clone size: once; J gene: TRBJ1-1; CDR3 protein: CASSPGTDPRLEAFF; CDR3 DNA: TGTGCCAGCAGCCCCGGGACAGACCCCCGTTTGGAAGCTTTCTTT
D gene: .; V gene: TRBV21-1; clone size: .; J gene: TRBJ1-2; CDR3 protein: CASSKDKTTGKDYGYTF; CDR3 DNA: TGTGCCAGCAGCAAAGATAAGACGACAGGAAAGGACTATGGCTACACCTTC
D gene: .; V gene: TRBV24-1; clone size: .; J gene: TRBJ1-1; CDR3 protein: CATSRGTEAFF; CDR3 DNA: TGTGCCACCAGTCGAGGCACTGAAGCTTTCTTT
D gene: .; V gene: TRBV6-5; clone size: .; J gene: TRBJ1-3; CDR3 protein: CASSYRSDSGNTIYF; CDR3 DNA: TGTGCCAGCAGTTACCGGTCCGACTCTGGAAACACCATATATTTT
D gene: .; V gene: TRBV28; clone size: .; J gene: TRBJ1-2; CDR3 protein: CAATPAPEYGYTF; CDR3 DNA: TGTGCCGCCACCCCCGCGCCGGAATATGGCTACACCTTC
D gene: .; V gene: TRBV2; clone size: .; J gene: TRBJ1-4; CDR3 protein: CASSELAGVTGELFF; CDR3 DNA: TGTGCCAGCAGTGAACTCGCTGGGGTTACAGGCGAACTGTTTTTT
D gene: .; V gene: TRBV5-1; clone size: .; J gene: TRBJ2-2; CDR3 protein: CASSLAPSRGTGELFF; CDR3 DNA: TGCGCCAGCAGCTTGGCCCCTAGCAGGGGCACCGGGGAGCTGTTTTTT
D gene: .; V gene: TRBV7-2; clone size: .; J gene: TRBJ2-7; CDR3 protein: CASSPYQTRGLEQYF; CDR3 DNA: TGTGCCAGCAGCCCCTATCAGACCAGGGGTCTCGAGCAGTACTTC
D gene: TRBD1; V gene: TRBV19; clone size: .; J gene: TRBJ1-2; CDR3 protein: CASTDRIVADGYTF; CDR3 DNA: TGTGCCAGTACGGACAGGATTGTCGCGGATGGCTACACCTTC
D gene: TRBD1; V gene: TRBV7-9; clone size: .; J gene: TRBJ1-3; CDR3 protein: CASRQGQGDSGNTIYF; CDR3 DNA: TGTGCCAGCAGACAGGGACAGGGAGACTCTGGAAACACCATATATTTT